This section outlines one TCR beta chain sequence together with its context. No antigen is known for it. No much larger clonotype is one base removed from it; base qualities were not supplied. The data were obtained in a study of T-cell reconstitution after alpha-beta-depleted transplantation in children (dated by TCRdb to the mid-2010s). Concerning the study at large: The study quantitatively tracked T-cell immune reconstitution after TCRalphabeta/CD19-depleted allogeneic hematopoietic cell transplantation in children using TCR repertoire profiling.

V is pruned by 1 base and J by 5 bases, leaving 8 bases of the junction without a gene match. CDR3 length: 16 amino acids, cysteine to phenylalanine. Of all the DNA, just the CDR3 is kept, 48 bases in frame from base 1. The germline V gene provides CDR1 LGHNA and CDR2 YNFKEQ. The library was prepared using PCR. These reads were obtained on an Illumina HiSeq 2500. TCR libraries were prepared with molecular barcoding, using unique molecular identifiers to normalize TCRbeta repertoire quantification. TCRdb took the public reads, trimmed them with fastp at Q25, ran MiXCR for clone calling and kept in-frame beta chains. For every CDR3 protein sequence, its rows merge into one entry that carries the most common genes and DNA. This sample is represented by around 410,000 distinct CDR3 sequences; 11% of them were singletons. Jointly, the top ten make up approximately 5% of the sample.

Recombination linked TRBV4-2 to TRBJ2-5; 9 bases in between match TRBD2. The sequencing used PBMCs from the stem cell graft donor, collected from the stem cell graft. This sequence originates from a human donor who donated a stem cell graft to a child with acute myeloid leukemia. The CDR3: CASSQVPAGGGETQYF. Read as DNA, the sequence is TGTGCCAGCAGCCAAGTCCCAGCGGGAGGTGGGGAGACCCAGTACTTC.